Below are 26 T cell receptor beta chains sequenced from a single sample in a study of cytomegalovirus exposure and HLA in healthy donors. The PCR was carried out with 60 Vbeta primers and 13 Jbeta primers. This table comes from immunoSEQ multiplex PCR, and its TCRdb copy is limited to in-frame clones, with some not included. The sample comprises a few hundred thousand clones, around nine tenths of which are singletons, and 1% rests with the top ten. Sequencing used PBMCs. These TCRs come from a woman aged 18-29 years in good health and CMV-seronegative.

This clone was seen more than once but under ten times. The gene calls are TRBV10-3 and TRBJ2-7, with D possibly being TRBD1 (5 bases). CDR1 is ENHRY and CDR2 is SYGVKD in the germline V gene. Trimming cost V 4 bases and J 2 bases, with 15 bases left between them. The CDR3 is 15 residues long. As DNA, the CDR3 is TGTGCCATCAGTGGATTCGGACACGCCACCTACGAGCAGTACTTC. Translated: CAISGFGHATYEQYF.

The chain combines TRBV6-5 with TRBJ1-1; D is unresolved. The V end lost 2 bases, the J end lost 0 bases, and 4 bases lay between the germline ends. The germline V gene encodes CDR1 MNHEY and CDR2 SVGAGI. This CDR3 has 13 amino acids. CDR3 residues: CASSYRVNTEAFF. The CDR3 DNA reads TGTGCCAGCAGTTACAGAGTGAACACTGAAGCTTTCTTT.

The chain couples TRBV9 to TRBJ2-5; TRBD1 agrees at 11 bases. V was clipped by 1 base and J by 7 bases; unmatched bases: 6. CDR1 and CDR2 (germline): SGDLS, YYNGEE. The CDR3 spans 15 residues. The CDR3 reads CASSVRDRGFRTQYF. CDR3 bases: TGTGCCAGCAGCGTACGGGACAGGGGGTTTCGGACCCAGTACTTC.

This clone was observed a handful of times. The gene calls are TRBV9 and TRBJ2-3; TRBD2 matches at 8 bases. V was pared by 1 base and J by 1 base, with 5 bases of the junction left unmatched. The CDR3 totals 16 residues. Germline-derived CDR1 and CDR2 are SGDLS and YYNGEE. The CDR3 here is CASSVIPGGGTDTQYF. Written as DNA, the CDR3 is TGTGCCAGCAGCGTAATACCCGGGGGGGGCACAGATACGCAGTATTTT. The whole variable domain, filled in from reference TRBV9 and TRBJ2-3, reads DSGVTQTPKHLITATGQRVTLRCSPRSGDLSVYWYQQSLDQGLQFLIQYYNGEERAKGNILERFSAQQFPDLHSELNLSSLELGDSALYFCASSVIPGGGTDTQYFGPGTRLTVL.

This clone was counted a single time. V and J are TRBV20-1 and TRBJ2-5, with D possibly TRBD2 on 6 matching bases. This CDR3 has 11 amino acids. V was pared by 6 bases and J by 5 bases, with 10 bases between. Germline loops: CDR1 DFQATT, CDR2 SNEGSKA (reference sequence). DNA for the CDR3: TGCAGTGCAACTAGCTTTGAGACCCAGTACTTC. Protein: CSATSFETQYF.

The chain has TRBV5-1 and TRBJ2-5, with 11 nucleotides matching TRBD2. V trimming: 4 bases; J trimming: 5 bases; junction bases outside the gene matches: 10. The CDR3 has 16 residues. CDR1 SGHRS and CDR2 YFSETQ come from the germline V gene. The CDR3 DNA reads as TGCGCCAGCAGCCCCCCTGGGGCTAGCGGGGGGGAGACCCAGTACTTC. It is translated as CASSPPGASGGETQYF.

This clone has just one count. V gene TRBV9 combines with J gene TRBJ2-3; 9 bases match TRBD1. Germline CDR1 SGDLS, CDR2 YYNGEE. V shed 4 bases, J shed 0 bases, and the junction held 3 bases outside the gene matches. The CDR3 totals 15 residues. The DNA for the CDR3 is TGTGCCAGCAGCATGACAGGGGGGAGCACAGATACGCAGTATTTT. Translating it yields CASSMTGGSTDTQYF.

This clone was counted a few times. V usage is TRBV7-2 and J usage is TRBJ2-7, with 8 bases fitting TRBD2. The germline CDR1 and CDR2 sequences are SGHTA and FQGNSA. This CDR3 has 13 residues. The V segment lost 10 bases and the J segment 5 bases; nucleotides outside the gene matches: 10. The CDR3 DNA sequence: TGTGCCACCGGAGCGGGAGCGGCTCACGAGCAGTACTTC. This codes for CATGAGAAHEQYF.

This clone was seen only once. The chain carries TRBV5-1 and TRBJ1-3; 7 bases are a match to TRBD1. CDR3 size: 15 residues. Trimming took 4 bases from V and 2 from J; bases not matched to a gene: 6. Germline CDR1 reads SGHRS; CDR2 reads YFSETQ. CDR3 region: CASSARTGTGNTIYF. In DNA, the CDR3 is TGCGCCAGCAGCGCCCGGACAGGAACTGGAAACACCATATATTTT.

In DNA, the CDR3 is TGCGCCAGCAGCTTGGAAGGTCAGGGAAAGTCCTACGAGCAGTACTTC. Its protein product is CASSLEGQGKSYEQYF. The rearrangement links TRBV5-1 to TRBJ2-5; a possible D gene is TRBD1 (5 bases). The J call may be wrong; the DNA end is better matched by TRBJ2-7. In germline, CDR1 is SGHRS, CDR2 YFSETQ. The CDR3 contains 16 residues.

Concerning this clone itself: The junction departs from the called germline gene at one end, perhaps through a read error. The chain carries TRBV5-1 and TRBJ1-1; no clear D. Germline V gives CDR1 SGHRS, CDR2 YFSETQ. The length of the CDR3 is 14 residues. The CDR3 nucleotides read TGCGCCAGCAGTGAAGGAGTGGGGAGCACTGAAGCTTCCTTT. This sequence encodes CASSEGVGSTEASF.

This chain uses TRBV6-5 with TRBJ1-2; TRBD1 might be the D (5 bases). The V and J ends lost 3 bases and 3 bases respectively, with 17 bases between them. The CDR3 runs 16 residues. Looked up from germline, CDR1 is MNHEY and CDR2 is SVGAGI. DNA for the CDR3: TGTGCCAGCAGTTATCGACAGCCTATATTCTACTATGGCTACACCTTC. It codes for CASSYRQPIFYYGYTF.

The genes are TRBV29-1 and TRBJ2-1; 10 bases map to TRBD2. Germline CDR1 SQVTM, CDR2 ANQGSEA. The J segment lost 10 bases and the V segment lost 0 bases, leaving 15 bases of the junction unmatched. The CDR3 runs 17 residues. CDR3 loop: CSVEEKRGGAPSSEQFF. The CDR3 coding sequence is TGCAGCGTTGAAGAAAAGCGGGGGGGGGCCCCAAGCTCCGAGCAGTTCTTC.

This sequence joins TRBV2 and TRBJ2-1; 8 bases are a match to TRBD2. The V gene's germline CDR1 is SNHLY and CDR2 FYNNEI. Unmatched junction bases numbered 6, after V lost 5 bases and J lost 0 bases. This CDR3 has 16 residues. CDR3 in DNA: TGTGCCAGCAGTTTATTAGCGGGGAGCTCCTACAATGAGCAGTTCTTC. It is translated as CASSLLAGSSYNEQFF. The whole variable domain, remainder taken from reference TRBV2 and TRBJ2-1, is EPEVTQTPSHQVTQMGQEVILRCVPISNHLYFYWYRQILGQKVEFLVSFYNNEISEKSEIFDDQFSVERPDGSNFTLKIRSTKLEDSAMYFCASSLLAGSSYNEQFFGPGTRLTVL.

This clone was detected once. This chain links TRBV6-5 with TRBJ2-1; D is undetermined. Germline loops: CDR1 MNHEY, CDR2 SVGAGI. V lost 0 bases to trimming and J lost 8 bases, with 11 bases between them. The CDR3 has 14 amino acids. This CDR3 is CASSYSVHPDEQFF. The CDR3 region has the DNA TGTGCCAGCAGTTACTCGGTGCATCCGGATGAGCAGTTCTTC.

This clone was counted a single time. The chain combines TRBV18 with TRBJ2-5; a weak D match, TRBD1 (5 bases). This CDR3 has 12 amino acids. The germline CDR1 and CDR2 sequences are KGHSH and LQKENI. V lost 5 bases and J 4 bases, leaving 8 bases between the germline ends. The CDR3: CASSDSSETQYF. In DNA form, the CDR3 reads TGTGCCAGCTCAGACAGTTCAGAGACCCAGTACTTC.

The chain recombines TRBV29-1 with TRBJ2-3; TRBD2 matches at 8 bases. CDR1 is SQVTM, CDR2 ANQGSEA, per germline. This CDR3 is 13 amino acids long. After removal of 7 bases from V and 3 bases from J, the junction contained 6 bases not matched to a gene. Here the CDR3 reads CSASGGRTDTQYF. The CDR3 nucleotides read TGCAGCGCGAGCGGGGGAAGAACAGATACGCAGTATTTT.

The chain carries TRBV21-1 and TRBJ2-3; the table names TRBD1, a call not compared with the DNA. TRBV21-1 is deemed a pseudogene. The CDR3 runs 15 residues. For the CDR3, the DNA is TGTGCCAGCAGCCTTAGAGGACATTGCACAGATACGCAGTATTTT. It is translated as CASSLRGHCTDTQYF.

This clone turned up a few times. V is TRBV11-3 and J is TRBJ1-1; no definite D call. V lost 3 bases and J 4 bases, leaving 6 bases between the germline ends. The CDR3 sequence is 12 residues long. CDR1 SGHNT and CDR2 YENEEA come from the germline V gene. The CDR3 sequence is CASSFTSTEAFF. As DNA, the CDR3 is TGTGCCAGCAGCTTTACAAGCACTGAAGCTTTCTTT.

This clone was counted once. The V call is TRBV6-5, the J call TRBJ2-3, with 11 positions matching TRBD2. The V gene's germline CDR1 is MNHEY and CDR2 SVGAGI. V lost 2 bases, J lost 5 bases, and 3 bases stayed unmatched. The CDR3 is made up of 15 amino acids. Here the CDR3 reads CASSYRLAGKDTQYF. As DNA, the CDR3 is TGTGCCAGCAGTTACCGACTAGCGGGGAAAGATACGCAGTATTTT.

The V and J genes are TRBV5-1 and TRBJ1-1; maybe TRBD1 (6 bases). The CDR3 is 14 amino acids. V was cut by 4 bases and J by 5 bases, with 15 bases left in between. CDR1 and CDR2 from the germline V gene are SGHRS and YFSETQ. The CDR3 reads CASSVRGGGTEAFF. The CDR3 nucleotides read TGCGCCAGCAGCGTAAGAGGGGGAGGGACTGAAGCTTTCTTT.

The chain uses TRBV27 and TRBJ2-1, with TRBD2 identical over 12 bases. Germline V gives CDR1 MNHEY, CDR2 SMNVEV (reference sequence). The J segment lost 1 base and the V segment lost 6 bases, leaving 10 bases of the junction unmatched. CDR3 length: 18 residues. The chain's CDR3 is CASSRGLAGGPSYNEQFF. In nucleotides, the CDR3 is TGTGCCAGCAGCCGGGGGCTAGCGGGAGGGCCTTCCTACAATGAGCAGTTCTTC.

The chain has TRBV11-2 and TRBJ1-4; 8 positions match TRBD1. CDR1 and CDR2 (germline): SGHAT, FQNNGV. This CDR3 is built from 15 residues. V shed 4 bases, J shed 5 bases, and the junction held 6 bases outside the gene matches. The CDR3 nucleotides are TGTGCCAGCAGCTCGTCAGGGGGCCGAAATGAAAAACTGTTTTTT. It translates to CASSSSGGRNEKLFF. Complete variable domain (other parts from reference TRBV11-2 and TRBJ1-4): EAGVAQSPRYKIIEKRQSVAFWCNPISGHATLYWYQQILGQGPKLLIQFQNNGVVDDSQLPKDRFSAERLKGVDSTLKIQPAKLEDSAVYLCASSSSGGRNEKLFFGSGTQLSVL.

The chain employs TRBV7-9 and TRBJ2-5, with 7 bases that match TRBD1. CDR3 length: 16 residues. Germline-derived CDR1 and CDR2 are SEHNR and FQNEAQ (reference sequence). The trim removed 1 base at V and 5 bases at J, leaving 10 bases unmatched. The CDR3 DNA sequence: TGTGCCAGCAGCTTAGTGATCAGAGGGGGCGGTGAGACCCAGTACTTC. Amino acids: CASSLVIRGGGETQYF.

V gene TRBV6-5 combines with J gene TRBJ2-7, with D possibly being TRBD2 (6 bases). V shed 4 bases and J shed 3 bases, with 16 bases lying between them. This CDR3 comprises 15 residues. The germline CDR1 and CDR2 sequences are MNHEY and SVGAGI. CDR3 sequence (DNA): TGTGCCAGCAGTTCCGGGAGAACCTTAAACTACGAGCAGTACTTC. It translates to CASSSGRTLNYEQYF.

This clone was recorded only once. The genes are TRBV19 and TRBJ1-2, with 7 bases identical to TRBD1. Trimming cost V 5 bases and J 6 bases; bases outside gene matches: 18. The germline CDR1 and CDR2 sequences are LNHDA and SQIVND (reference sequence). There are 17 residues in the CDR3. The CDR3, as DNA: TGTGCCAGTAGTTATAATCCACAGGGGTCAAGATATCATGGCTACACCTTC. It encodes CASSYNPQGSRYHGYTF.